Listed here is a single TCR beta chain. These data are taken from a study of shared clonotypes between healthy human individuals. Clones were sequenced by immunoSEQ multiplex PCR, and TCRdb holds only the in-frame ones, with some missing. The table has roughly 200,000 clones, approximately 70% seen once; the top ten hold roughly 10%. With V trimmed by 5 bases and J by 2 bases, 2 bases remained unmatched. The CDR3 is made up of 13 amino acids. CDR1 LNHDA and CDR2 SQIVND come from the germline V gene (reference sequence). The chain joins TRBV19 to TRBJ2-7; 8 bases are shared with TRBD2. The sequenced sample consisted of memory CD4+ T cells sorted from blood. Subset meaning: CD45RA-negative fraction. This TCR derives from a man younger than 40 in good health. The CDR3 DNA follows: TGTGCCAGTAGTCGCGGGGGGACCTACGAGCAGTACTTC. Residues: CASSRGGTYEQYF. The complete variable domain, with remaining parts taken from reference TRBV19 and TRBJ2-7, reads DGGITQSPKYLFRKEGQNVTLSCEQNLNHDAMYWYRQDPGQGLRLIYYSQIVNDFQKGDIAEGYSVSREKKESFPLTVTSAQKNPTAFYLCASSRGGTYEQYFGPGTRLTVT.